The 14 T cell receptor beta chains below were found in one sample sequenced in a study of lung T cells in sarcoidosis with Löfgren's syndrome. MiXCR, run by TCRdb on the reads, gives a single entry per CDR3 protein. The data hold 60,000 to 70,000 distinct CDR3 sequences, with less than 25% observed a single time. The sample taken for sequencing was CD4+ T cells from PBMCs. All receptors derive from a human donor with sarcoidosis (Löfgren's syndrome or another form), or a control subject (not recorded which).

This rearrangement joins TRBV12-3 or TRBV12-4 to TRBJ1-4; D gene uncertain. This CDR3 contains 14 residues. V was cut by 7 bases and J by 1 base, with 10 bases left in between. This chain's CDR3 is CASNLGRTNEKLFF. Written as DNA, the CDR3 is TGTGCCAGCAATCTAGGGAGAACTAATGAAAAACTGTTTTTT.

Details on this clonotype: Because it lacks the conserved phenylalanine or tryptophan at the end, this CDR3 is likely a read error. The chain is built from TRBV6-5 and TRBJ2-1, with 13 bases aligning to TRBD2. In germline, CDR1 is MNHEY, CDR2 SVGAGI. V lost 6 bases to trimming and J lost 9 bases; unmatched junction nucleotides: 14. CDR3 size: 17 residues. The CDR3 loop reads CASRPYSGLAGAPEQFL. CDR3 nucleotides: TGTGCCAGCAGACCCTATTCCGGACTAGCGGGGGCTCCTGAGCAGTTCCTC.

The rearrangement joins TRBV3-1 to TRBJ2-1; TRBD1 matches 12 bases. V lost 4 bases to trimming and J lost 9 bases; unmatched junction nucleotides: 7. Germline V gene data show CDR1 as LGHDT and CDR2 as YNNKEL (reference sequence). The CDR3 spans 15 residues. The CDR3 region is CASSLAGTGGGEQFF. The CDR3, as DNA: TGTGCCAGCAGCCTAGCCGGGACAGGGGGCGGTGAGCAGTTCTTC.

This clonotype has only a few counts. The rearrangement uses TRBV3-1 and TRBJ2-1, with D unresolved. The CDR3 contains 16 residues. Germline CDR1 and CDR2: LGHDT and YNNKEL (reference sequence). Trimming took 5 bases from V and 6 from J, leaving 20 bases between them. CDR3 bases: TGTGCCAGCAGCTCGGGTTCTACTCGGGTACGCAATGAGCAGTTCTTC. The encoded protein is CASSSGSTRVRNEQFF.

The table lists this clonotype with a count of one. With a much larger clone just one base away, this may be a read error. The CDR3 does not close with the conserved phenylalanine or tryptophan, likely indicating a read error. This chain joins TRBV20-1 and TRBJ2-7, with TRBD1 matching 9 bases. Germline V lookup: CDR1 DFQATT, CDR2 SNEGSKA (reference sequence). The CDR3 is made up of 14 amino acids. Here the CDR3 reads CSANRDRAPYEQYA. The CDR3 bases are TGCAGCGCAAACCGGGACAGGGCTCCCTACGAGCAGTACGCC.

V usage is TRBV12-3 or TRBV12-4 and J usage is TRBJ2-7; either TRBD1 or TRBD2 may fit D (7 bases each). With 3 bases removed from V and 6 bases from J, the gap between germline ends came to 30 bases. This CDR3 region has 19 residues. As DNA, the CDR3 is TGTGCCAGCAGTTTTACGGGGGGACAGCTCTACAGGAGGGCCCTCGAGCAGTACTTC. This encodes CASSFTGGQLYRRALEQYF.

The V call is TRBV29-1, the J call TRBJ1-2; possible D gene TRBD1, 6 bases. There are 14 residues in the CDR3. Germline assignment: CDR1 SQVTM and CDR2 ANQGSEA. Trimming shortened V by 6 bases and J by 4 bases, and 18 bases separated the two germline ends. The CDR3 here is CSVKPSGVFYGYTF. CDR3 nucleotide sequence: TGCAGCGTCAAACCTTCAGGGGTTTTCTATGGCTACACCTTC.

This clonotype was recorded many times. This chain joins TRBV27 and TRBJ2-1; weak D call: TRBD2 (6 bases). Trimming removed 6 bases from V and 6 bases from J, with 15 bases in between. Germline V gene lookup returns CDR1 MNHEY and CDR2 SMNVEV (reference sequence). The CDR3 spans 14 residues. The CDR3: CASRRLGRGNEQFF. In DNA form, the CDR3 reads TGTGCCAGCAGGCGACTAGGAAGGGGCAATGAGCAGTTCTTC.

The chain is built from TRBV2 and TRBJ1-1, with 7 positions matching TRBD1. Unmatched junction bases numbered 3, after V lost 4 bases and J lost 10 bases. CDR1 is SNHLY, CDR2 FYNNEI, per germline. The CDR3 length is 11 residues. The CDR3 sequence: CASSVTGPAFF. In nucleotides, the CDR3 is TGTGCCAGCAGTGTGACAGGGCCAGCTTTCTTT.

The chain couples TRBV12-3 or TRBV12-4 to TRBJ1-1; the D gene is possibly TRBD1 (5 bases). The CDR3 runs to 13 residues. V was trimmed by 4 bases and J by 8 bases, leaving 14 bases between them. The DNA of the CDR3 is TGTGCCAGCAGTTCCTATGATGGGGGGGAAGCTTTCTTT. This gives the protein CASSSYDGGEAFF.

The table lists this clonotype with a few counts. The J gene is TRBJ2-7, the V gene TRBV12-3 or TRBV12-4; 9 nucleotides agree with TRBD1. V was pared by 6 bases and J by 7 bases, with 13 bases of the junction left unmatched. This CDR3 has 15 residues. The CDR3 coding sequence is TGTGCCAGCAGCTCAAAACAGGGGGCGCAAGAAGAGCAGTACTTC. Its translation is CASSSKQGAQEEQYF.

V gene TRBV7-2 combines with J gene TRBJ2-7; no reliable D call. The germline gives CDR1 SGHTA, CDR2 FQGNSA. This CDR3 is 15 amino acids long. The ends were cut back, 3 bases at V and 0 bases at J, with 12 bases in the middle. The CDR3 sequence is CASSLADVSSYEQYF. The DNA for the CDR3 is TGTGCCAGCAGCTTGGCGGACGTGAGCTCCTACGAGCAGTACTTC.

Note on this clonotype: Since the CDR3 does not end with the conserved phenylalanine or tryptophan, this likely comes from a read error. The rearrangement joins TRBV6-5 to TRBJ2-6, with 8 positions matching TRBD1. V gave up 6 bases and J gave up 2 bases; unmatched junction bases: 9. CDR3 length: 17 residues. The germline V gene encodes CDR1 MNHEY and CDR2 SVGAGI. The CDR3 loop reads CASSPGQGRTGANVLTS. CDR3 coding DNA: TGTGCCAGCAGCCCCGGACAGGGAAGGACTGGGGCCAACGTCCTGACTTCC.

This chain connects TRBV4-3 to TRBJ2-1; D is ambiguous. V was pared by 1 base and J by 6 bases, with 13 bases between. CDR3 size: 15 residues. CDR1 is LGHNA and CDR2 is YSLEER in the germline V gene. The CDR3 is CASSQGSRTGNEQFF. The CDR3 region has the DNA TGCGCCAGCAGCCAAGGTTCAAGGACCGGCAATGAGCAGTTCTTC.